The rows below give T cell receptor beta chains drawn from one sample of a study of blood T cell repertoires in COVID-19. TCRdb's table, derived via immunoSEQ multiplex PCR, lists solely in-frame clones and lacks some. The top ten clones hold over 20% of a sample with 70,000 to 85,000 clones, about 82% of them seen once. The specimen sequenced was peripheral blood. The receptors shown here come from a woman over 75 in a cohort sampled during active or convalescent COVID-19. Both conserved end residues are part of each CDR3. A clone size is listed for some rows: how often the clone was seen (once, few, many), or a class if it is expanded.

-	14	TRBV28	CASSLGHANEKLFF
-	13	TRBV13	CASSPGSYYGYTF
-	16	TRBV5-1	CASSLGGTGGFTEAFF
-	12	TRBV5-4	CASSPGTDTQYF
-	12	TRBV30	CAWDRVVTEAFF
once	14	TRBV6-1	CASSESRGPETQYF
-	17	TRBV21-1	CASSKALWSSGRGEQFF
-	12	TRBV28	CASGRGYNEAFF
-	13	TRBV6-6	CASRETGYYGYTF
-	13	TRBV25-1	CASSQAMNTEAFF
-	14	TRBV29-1	CSAMGQGIAGELFF
-	17	TRBV3-1/TRBV3-2	CASSQDPRGAGGYEQFF
-	14	TRBV4-2	CASSQDAGGGEQFF
-	12	TRBV6-1	CASSEGPSEAFF
-	13	TRBV28	CATHRAPDVEQFF
-	15	TRBV5-1	CASSRPSGEGETQYF
-	17	TRBV7-2	CASSLVALVLAKNIQYF
-	16	TRBV19	CAVSRTGGITNEKLFF
once	15	TRBV2	CASSVRGSSTDTQYF
-	15	TRBV7-3	CASSLTGGTPYEQYF
-	14	TRBV30	CAWSGQGNTGELFF
-	15	TRBV6-2/TRBV6-3	CASSYFGGRGNTIYF